The clone carrying this T cell receptor beta chain is termed medium-sized (0.01 to 0.1%). The sample comes from a study of T cell changes during pregnancy in multiple sclerosis. Only in-frame clones appear in the TCRdb table, and some are missing; sequencing was by immunoSEQ multiplex PCR. The table lists about 17,000 clones, roughly 90% of them singletons. CDR1 and CDR2 (germline): ENHRY, SYGVKD. Losses at the gene ends were 10 bases for V and 2 bases for J; bases not matched to a gene: 7. The CDR3 is made up of 15 amino acids. Sequencing used CD8+ T cells from peripheral blood mononuclear cells, obtained after pregnancy. The receptor comes from a female donor in good health, enrolled as a control in a pregnancy study. The chain couples TRBV10-3 to TRBJ2-2; 10 bases are shared with TRBD2. CDR3 bases: TGTGCCACCCAAACTAGCGGGACAAACACCGGGGAGCTGTTTTTT. Its translation: CATQTSGTNTGELFF.